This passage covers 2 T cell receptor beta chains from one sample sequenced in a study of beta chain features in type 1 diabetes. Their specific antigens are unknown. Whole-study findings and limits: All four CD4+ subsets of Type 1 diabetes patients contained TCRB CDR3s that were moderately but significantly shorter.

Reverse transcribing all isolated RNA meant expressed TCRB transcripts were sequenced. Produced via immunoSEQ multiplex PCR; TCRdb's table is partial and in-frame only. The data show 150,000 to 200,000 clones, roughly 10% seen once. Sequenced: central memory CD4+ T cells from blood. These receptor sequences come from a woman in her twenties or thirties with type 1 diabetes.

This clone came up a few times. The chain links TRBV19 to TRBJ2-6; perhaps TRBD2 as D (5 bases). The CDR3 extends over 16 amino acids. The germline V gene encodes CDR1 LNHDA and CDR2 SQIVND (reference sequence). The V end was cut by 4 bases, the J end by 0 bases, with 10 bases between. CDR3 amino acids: CASSRLQSSGANVLTF. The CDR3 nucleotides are TGTGCCAGTAGTAGACTACAGAGCTCTGGGGCCAACGTCCTGACTTTC.

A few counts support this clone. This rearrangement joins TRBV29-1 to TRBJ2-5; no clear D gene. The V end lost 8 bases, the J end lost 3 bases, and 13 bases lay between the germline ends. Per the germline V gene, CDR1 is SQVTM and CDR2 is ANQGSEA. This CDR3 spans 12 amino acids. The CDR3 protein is CSTNVAEETQYF. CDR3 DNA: TGCAGCACCAACGTAGCTGAAGAGACCCAGTACTTC.